The sequence of this TCR beta chain was determined in a study of beta chain features in type 1 diabetes. Per the germline V gene, CDR1 is KGHSH and CDR2 is LQKENI. The V segment lost 2 bases and the J segment 2 bases; nucleotides outside the gene matches: 4. The CDR3 runs to 16 residues. The sample holds a few counts of this clone. The authors reverse transcribed all of the isolated RNA, so sequencing captured expressed TCRB transcripts. Clones were sequenced by immunoSEQ multiplex PCR, and TCRdb holds only the in-frame ones, with some missing. The sample holds about 140,000 clones, less than 8.5% seen once.

The source material was central memory CD4+ T cells from blood. This chain connects TRBV18 to TRBJ2-5; 11 bases fit TRBD1. This clonotype originated in a woman aged 25 to 45 in good health. DNA of the CDR3: TGTGCCAGCTCACCAACCGGGACAGGGGGTCAAGAGACCCAGTACTTC. This gives the protein CASSPTGTGGQETQYF.